A selection of T cell receptor beta chains follows, all from one sample in a study of STAT3 mutations in large granular lymphocyte leukemia. Clones were sequenced by immunoSEQ multiplex PCR, and TCRdb holds only the in-frame ones, with some missing. The table shows 15,000 or so clones, with nearly 95% occurring only once. What was sequenced was peripheral blood mononuclear cells. The receptors were gathered from a woman aged 45 to 65 with T-cell large granular lymphocyte leukemia. Some clones in this sample may be carry-over from other donors' samples. Both conserved end residues are part of each CDR3. A D gene is named only where the DNA matches it firmly. Rows may omit the clone size; those that give it use once, few, many or a size class.

D gene: -; clone size: once; J gene: TRBJ1-2; V gene: TRBV7-9; CDR3 DNA: TGTGCCAGCACCCCGGGGATGTCGAAATGGGGCTACACCTTC; CDR3 protein: CASTPGMSKWGYTF
D gene: -; clone size: -; J gene: TRBJ1-3; V gene: TRBV29-1; CDR3 DNA: TGCAGCGTTGAGATCGGCTCTGGAAACACCATATATTTT; CDR3 protein: CSVEIGSGNTIYF
D gene: -; clone size: -; J gene: TRBJ2-3; V gene: TRBV9; CDR3 DNA: TGTGCCAGCAGCCCCCTAGAAGTCAGGTCTAGCACAGATACGCAGTATTTT; CDR3 protein: CASSPLEVRSSTDTQYF
D gene: -; clone size: -; J gene: TRBJ2-7; V gene: TRBV5-5; CDR3 DNA: TGTGCCAGCAGCCGTGTCCAGAGCTACGAGCAGTACTTC; CDR3 protein: CASSRVQSYEQYF
D gene: -; clone size: -; J gene: TRBJ1-1; V gene: TRBV21-1; CDR3 DNA: TGTGCCAGCAGCGTCCCTGGGGGGGAGACTGAAGCTTTCTTT; CDR3 protein: CASSVPGGETEAFF
D gene: -; clone size: -; J gene: TRBJ2-2; V gene: TRBV18; CDR3 DNA: TGTGCCAGCTCACCACTGGCAGTACAGTTCACCGGGGAGCTGTTTTTT; CDR3 protein: CASSPLAVQFTGELFF
D gene: -; clone size: -; J gene: TRBJ1-1; V gene: TRBV5-4; CDR3 DNA: TGTGCCAGCAGCTCCGGGGGTAAATCCCGTAGGACTGAAGCTTTCTTT; CDR3 protein: CASSSGGKSRRTEAFF
D gene: -; clone size: few; J gene: TRBJ1-2; V gene: TRBV29-1; CDR3 DNA: TGCAGCGTTGAAGATCGCGGGGCAGGCAACTATGGCTACACCTTC; CDR3 protein: CSVEDRGAGNYGYTF
D gene: -; clone size: -; J gene: TRBJ2-5; V gene: TRBV5-4; CDR3 DNA: TGTGCCAGCAGCTTCAATGTAGGGAGTCAAGAGACCCAGTACTTC; CDR3 protein: CASSFNVGSQETQYF
D gene: TRBD1; clone size: -; J gene: TRBJ2-7; V gene: TRBV28; CDR3 DNA: TGTGCCAGCAGTTTGGGACAGGGAGGCTACGAGCAGTACTTC; CDR3 protein: CASSLGQGGYEQYF
D gene: TRBD2; clone size: -; J gene: TRBJ2-7; V gene: TRBV18; CDR3 DNA: TGTGCCAGCTCACCACCGTCTAGCGGGAGAGGTCGGGAGCAGTACTTC; CDR3 protein: CASSPPSSGRGREQYF
D gene: TRBD1; clone size: -; J gene: TRBJ2-7; V gene: TRBV10-2; CDR3 DNA: TGCGCCAGCAGTGAGTGGTGGACAGGGGGCGCGTACGAGCAGTACTTC; CDR3 protein: CASSEWWTGGAYEQYF
D gene: TRBD2; clone size: -; J gene: TRBJ2-3; V gene: TRBV5-4; CDR3 DNA: TGTGCCAGCAGCCCCGGGGGGGGCGGGAGGAGCACAGATACGCAGTATTTT; CDR3 protein: CASSPGGGGRSTDTQYF
D gene: TRBD2; clone size: -; J gene: TRBJ2-3; V gene: TRBV4-2; CDR3 DNA: TGTGCCAGCAGCCTTCCGACTAGCGGGGGGGGAGATACGCAGTATTTT; CDR3 protein: CASSLPTSGGGDTQYF
D gene: -; clone size: -; J gene: TRBJ2-7; V gene: TRBV18; CDR3 DNA: TGTGCCAGCTCACCCGGGGGCAGGGAATCCTACGAGCAGTACTTC; CDR3 protein: CASSPGGRESYEQYF
D gene: -; clone size: -; J gene: TRBJ2-7; V gene: TRBV29-1; CDR3 DNA: TGCAGCGTCCTGGGGGACCCGGAAGAGCAGTACTTC; CDR3 protein: CSVLGDPEEQYF
D gene: -; clone size: -; J gene: TRBJ1-2; V gene: TRBV28; CDR3 DNA: TGTGCCAGCTGCCCTGGGACCGTAAATAACTATGGCTACACCTTC; CDR3 protein: CASCPGTVNNYGYTF
D gene: -; clone size: -; J gene: TRBJ1-2; V gene: TRBV21-1; CDR3 DNA: TGTGCCAGCAGCCCCAGGACAGGAGATCAGAACTATGGCTACACCTTC; CDR3 protein: CASSPRTGDQNYGYTF
D gene: -; clone size: -; J gene: TRBJ2-6; V gene: TRBV18; CDR3 DNA: TGTGCCAGCTCCCCGGCAGGGTCACTTGGGGCCAACGTCCTGACTTTC; CDR3 protein: CASSPAGSLGANVLTF
D gene: TRBD2; clone size: -; J gene: TRBJ2-1; V gene: TRBV18; CDR3 DNA: TGTGCCAGCGCCAACGCCGGGGGGGGGAATGAGCAGTTCTTC; CDR3 protein: CASANAGGGNEQFF
D gene: -; clone size: -; J gene: TRBJ1-4; V gene: TRBV9; CDR3 DNA: TGTGCCAGCAGCGTAGGTCTTGTTGGGGTAAATGAAAAACTGTTTTTT; CDR3 protein: CASSVGLVGVNEKLFF
D gene: -; clone size: -; J gene: TRBJ2-1; V gene: TRBV7-8; CDR3 DNA: TGTGCCAGCAGCTTAAATTTCGCTAGCGACAATGAGCAGTTCTTC; CDR3 protein: CASSLNFASDNEQFF
D gene: -; clone size: -; J gene: TRBJ1-1; V gene: TRBV5-1; CDR3 DNA: TGCGCCAGCAGCACACGGACAGCGCGAACACCTGAAGCTTTCTTT; CDR3 protein: CASSTRTARTPEAFF
D gene: -; clone size: -; J gene: TRBJ2-2; V gene: TRBV2; CDR3 DNA: TGTGCCAGCAGTGAAAGTTACACCGGGGAGCTGTTTTTT; CDR3 protein: CASSESYTGELFF
D gene: -; clone size: -; J gene: TRBJ2-7; V gene: TRBV5-6; CDR3 DNA: TGTGCCAGCAGCTTGGCCGACGGAGTCTGGGAGCAGTACTTC; CDR3 protein: CASSLADGVWEQYF
D gene: TRBD1; clone size: -; J gene: TRBJ1-2; V gene: TRBV18; CDR3 DNA: TGTGCCAGCTCACCCTCCGGGACAGGGGACTATGGCTACACCTTC; CDR3 protein: CASSPSGTGDYGYTF
D gene: -; clone size: -; J gene: TRBJ2-1; V gene: TRBV11-2; CDR3 DNA: TGTGCCAGCAGCTTATTCGGACCAGACTTCTACAATGAGCAGTTCTTC; CDR3 protein: CASSLFGPDFYNEQFF
D gene: -; clone size: -; J gene: TRBJ1-1; V gene: TRBV20-1; CDR3 DNA: TGCAGTGCTAGTGGCAGTTCTGAAGCTTTCTTT; CDR3 protein: CSASGSSEAFF
D gene: -; clone size: few; J gene: TRBJ1-2; V gene: TRBV7-8; CDR3 DNA: TGTGCCAGCAGCTTAGGGGCCGCTGCTAACTATGGCTACACCTTC; CDR3 protein: CASSLGAAANYGYTF
D gene: -; clone size: -; J gene: TRBJ2-1; V gene: TRBV11-1; CDR3 DNA: TGTGCCAGCACCTTCTCTAGCACCCAGACCTATAATGAGCAGTTCTTC; CDR3 protein: CASTFSSTQTYNEQFF
D gene: -; clone size: -; J gene: TRBJ1-2; V gene: TRBV7-9; CDR3 DNA: TGTGCCAGCAGCGGGATGACTGACAACTATGGCTACACCTTC; CDR3 protein: CASSGMTDNYGYTF
D gene: TRBD1; clone size: -; J gene: TRBJ1-5; V gene: TRBV5-1; CDR3 DNA: TGCGCCAGCAGCTCCGGGACAGGGAATCAGCCCCAGCATTTT; CDR3 protein: CASSSGTGNQPQHF
D gene: -; clone size: -; J gene: TRBJ1-1; V gene: TRBV7-3; CDR3 DNA: TGTGCCAGCAGCTTAACTGCGGGAAGCACTGAAGCTTTCTTT; CDR3 protein: CASSLTAGSTEAFF
D gene: -; clone size: -; J gene: TRBJ1-5; V gene: TRBV18; CDR3 DNA: TGTGCCAGCTCACCCAGGGGTGGCAATCAGCCCCAGCATTTT; CDR3 protein: CASSPRGGNQPQHF
D gene: TRBD1; clone size: -; J gene: TRBJ1-2; V gene: TRBV18; CDR3 DNA: TGTGCCAGCTCACCGCGGGACAGGGAAGGGGGCTACACCTTC; CDR3 protein: CASSPRDREGGYTF
D gene: TRBD2; clone size: -; J gene: TRBJ2-3; V gene: TRBV5-4; CDR3 DNA: TGTGCCAGCAGCTTGCCGCGGGGGGATACGCAGTATTTT; CDR3 protein: CASSLPRGDTQYF
D gene: -; clone size: -; J gene: TRBJ2-7; V gene: TRBV9; CDR3 DNA: TGTGCCAGCAGCGTAGCTTGGCTAGGGGACGAGCAGTACTTC; CDR3 protein: CASSVAWLGDEQYF